These 29 T cell receptor beta chains were sequenced from one sample in a study of blood T cell repertoires in COVID-19. TCRdb's table, derived via immunoSEQ multiplex PCR, lists solely in-frame clones and lacks some. The repertoire holds some 490,000 clones, with about 85% as singletons. The sample taken for sequencing was PBMCs or T cells enriched from blood (not recorded which). The receptors here all came from a woman in her sixties who had recovered from COVID-19.

The V call is TRBV4-1, the J call TRBJ1-2; 8 nucleotides line up with TRBD1. Germline lookup yields CDR1 MGHRA and CDR2 YSYEKL. The CDR3 loop spans 14 amino acids. The trim removed 1 base at V and 3 bases at J, leaving 1 base unmatched. The CDR3 DNA reads as TGCGCCAGCAGCCAAGCGGACAGGGACTATGGCTACACCTTC. Its protein is CASSQADRDYGYTF.

The J gene is TRBJ1-5, the V gene TRBV12-5, with TRBD1 matching over 7 bases. Germline CDR1 LGHNT, CDR2 FRNRAP. The V and J ends lost 10 bases and 6 bases, in that order; junction bases with no gene match: 12. The CDR3 sequence is 14 residues long. The CDR3 sequence: CATSPGGGGQPQHF. The CDR3 nucleotides are TGTGCTACCTCGCCCGGAGGGGGCGGTCAGCCCCAGCATTTT.

The gene calls are TRBV19 and TRBJ1-2; D remains unclear. From germline, CDR1 is LNHDA and CDR2 SQIVND (reference sequence). The length of the CDR3 is 13 residues. V was pared by 5 bases and J by 4 bases, with 11 bases between. CDR3 sequence: CASSPTQTYGYTF. The CDR3 nucleotides are TGTGCCAGTAGTCCGACACAAACCTATGGCTACACCTTC. The variable domain in full, completed from reference TRBV19 and TRBJ1-2, reads DGGITQSPKYLFRKEGQNVTLSCEQNLNHDAMYWYRQDPGQGLRLIYYSQIVNDFQKGDIAEGYSVSREKKESFPLTVTSAQKNPTAFYLCASSPTQTYGYTFGSGTRLTVV.

The V gene is TRBV11-2, the J gene TRBJ1-4, with unresolved D. CDR3 length: 15 amino acids. Germline CDR1 and CDR2: SGHAT and FQNNGV. Trimming pared 2 bases from V and 7 bases from J, leaving 14 bases between. The CDR3 DNA reads TGTGCCAGCAGCTTAATGGGCGGAGGGCCTGAAAAACTGTTTTTT. Its protein product is CASSLMGGGPEKLFF.

There are a few counts of this clone. The chain is built from TRBV5-8 and TRBJ2-7; TRBD1 matches at 10 bases. V shed 4 bases and J 0 bases; nucleotides not matched to a gene: 4. Germline V gives CDR1 SGHTS, CDR2 YDEGEE. This CDR3 has 15 amino acids. CDR3 coding DNA: TGTGCCAGCAGCATCCGGACAGGGGGCTCCTACGAGCAGTACGTC. Protein: CASSIRTGGSYEQYV.

V usage is TRBV2 and J usage is TRBJ1-4, with D maybe TRBD1 (5 bases). Germline CDR1 SNHLY, CDR2 FYNNEI. Trimming stripped 8 bases from V and 7 bases from J, with 8 bases between. The CDR3 runs to 11 residues. The chain's CDR3 is CASGAVEKLFF. The DNA for the CDR3 is TGTGCCAGCGGGGCCGTTGAAAAACTGTTTTTT. Using reference TRBV2 and TRBJ1-4 for the parts outside the CDR3, the full variable domain is EPEVTQTPSHQVTQMGQEVILRCVPISNHLYFYWYRQILGQKVEFLVSFYNNEISEKSEIFDDQFSVERPDGSNFTLKIRSTKLEDSAMYFCASGAVEKLFFGSGTQLSVL.

This chain connects TRBV6-5 to TRBJ1-4, with a possible D match to TRBD1 (5 bases). CDR3 length: 15 residues. Trimming removed 8 bases at V and 6 bases at J, with 19 bases between. The germline V gene has CDR1 MNHEY and CDR2 SVGAGI. The CDR3: CASLPWGVRDEKLFF. DNA for the CDR3: TGTGCCAGCCTTCCCTGGGGGGTTCGGGATGAAAAACTGTTTTTT.

The sample holds one count of this clone. V usage is TRBV11-3 and J usage is TRBJ1-1, with no clear D. CDR1 SGHNT and CDR2 YENEEA come from the germline V gene. The CDR3 spans 15 residues. Deletions cut 5 bases from V and 6 bases from J, with 19 bases between. The CDR3, as DNA: TGTGCCAGCAGCCTCACCATCTTTAGAATCCCTGAAGCTTTCTTT. Translating it yields CASSLTIFRIPEAFF.

This chain uses TRBV6-4 with TRBJ2-7, with TRBD1 identical over 9 bases. This CDR3 is 15 amino acids long. Germline loops: CDR1 MRHNA, CDR2 SNTAGT. Trimming at V came to 5 bases and at J to 4 bases, leaving 9 bases not matched to a gene. CDR3 in amino acids: CASSNRDRDVYEQYV. CDR3 DNA sequence: TGTGCCAGCAGTAACCGGGACAGGGACGTTTACGAGCAGTACGTC.

The chain recombines TRBV3-1 (or the pseudogene TRBV3-2) with TRBJ1-5; D may be TRBD1 (6 bases). CDR3 length: 17 residues. V lost 8 bases and J 3 bases, leaving 23 bases between the germline ends. Germline CDR1 LGHDT, CDR2 YNNKEL (reference sequence). Here the CDR3 reads CASLSTGIRDINQPQHF. In DNA form, the CDR3 reads TGTGCCAGCCTGAGTACCGGAATCCGGGACATCAATCAGCCCCAGCATTTT.

The chain links TRBV2 to TRBJ2-2, with D unclear. The CDR3 is 12 residues long. Trimming took 4 bases from V and 8 from J, leaving 8 bases between them. Per germline, CDR1 SNHLY and CDR2 FYNNEI. CDR3 sequence reads: CASSVLIGELFF. In DNA, the CDR3 is TGTGCCAGCAGTGTCCTAATAGGGGAGCTGTTTTTT.

This clone showed up just a few times. The chain employs TRBV18 and TRBJ1-2; the D gene is possibly TRBD1 (6 bases). Trimming stripped 3 bases from V and 4 bases from J, with 15 bases between. Germline CDR1 and CDR2: KGHSH and LQKENI. This CDR3 is 15 amino acids long. The CDR3 DNA follows: TGTGCCAGCTCACCCGACAGGACGAAACGCTATGGCTACACCTTC. It codes for CASSPDRTKRYGYTF.

The rearrangement links TRBV6-5 to TRBJ2-1; TRBD2 matches at 11 bases. Losses at the gene ends were 6 bases for V and 6 bases for J; bases not matched to a gene: 4. CDR1 and CDR2 (germline): MNHEY, SVGAGI. The length of the CDR3 is 14 residues. DNA for the CDR3: TGTGCCAGCAGCACTAGCGGGGGACCCAATGAGCAGTTCTTC. It yields the protein CASSTSGGPNEQFF.

The chain combines TRBV29-1 with TRBJ2-7, with D unclear. Germline assignment: CDR1 SQVTM and CDR2 ANQGSEA. This CDR3 has 13 amino acids. Trimming pared 2 bases from V and 0 bases from J, leaving 8 bases between. The CDR3 region has the DNA TGCAGCGTTGAACATCCGAGCTCCTACGAGCAGTACTTC. Translated: CSVEHPSSYEQYF.

The chain recombines TRBV15 with TRBJ1-3; 7 bases align to TRBD1. V lost 0 bases, J lost 0 bases, and 11 bases stayed unmatched. This CDR3 comprises 19 residues. Germline assignment: CDR1 LNHNV and CDR2 YYDKDF (reference sequence). In DNA form, the CDR3 reads TGTGCCACCAGCAGAGATTGGGATGGCAGGGGGGACTCTGGAAACACCATATATTTT. Amino acid sequence: CATSRDWDGRGDSGNTIYF.

The chain is built from TRBV25-1 and TRBJ2-7; weak D call: TRBD1 (6 bases). This CDR3 has 15 amino acids. From germline, CDR1 is MGHDK and CDR2 SYGVNS. Trimming removed 7 bases from V and 4 bases from J, with 20 bases in between. CDR3 in amino acids: CASNRGTGWAYEQYF. The CDR3 nucleotides are TGTGCCAGCAACCGAGGTACAGGGTGGGCTTACGAGCAGTACTTC.

The V gene is TRBV19, the J gene TRBJ2-1; D is perhaps TRBD2 (5 bases). Germline V gene sequence: CDR1 LNHDA, CDR2 SQIVND (reference sequence). The CDR3 is 16 residues long. Trimming removed 5 bases at V and 0 bases at J, with 14 bases between. CDR3 coding DNA: TGTGCCAGTAGTGAGGACTTTCTCAGCTCCTACAATGAGCAGTTCTTC. Its protein product is CASSEDFLSSYNEQFF.

The sample holds one count of this clone. The rearrangement links TRBV7-9 to TRBJ1-2; 7 bases are shared with TRBD1. V lost 5 bases and J lost 5; bases outside the gene matches: 11. This CDR3 is 15 amino acids long. Looked up from germline, CDR1 is SEHNR and CDR2 is FQNEAQ (reference sequence). The CDR3 reads CASSPLRDRAYGYTF. In DNA form, the CDR3 reads TGTGCCAGCAGCCCCCTCCGTGACAGGGCGTATGGCTACACCTTC.

The CDR3 here is CASSLEHSNQPQHF. As DNA, the CDR3 is TGTGCCAGCAGCTTAGAACATAGCAATCAGCCCCAGCATTTT. This chain links TRBV7-9 with TRBJ1-5; D is ambiguous. Trimming removed 1 base at V and 0 bases at J, with 4 bases between. CDR1 and CDR2 from the germline V gene are SEHNR and FQNEAQ (reference sequence). The CDR3 totals 14 residues.

This clone was counted a few times. The chain is built from TRBV5-1 and TRBJ1-1; D is possibly TRBD1 (6 bases). The CDR3 length is 14 residues. The germline V gene encodes CDR1 SGHRS and CDR2 YFSETQ. V gave up 4 bases and J gave up 7 bases, with 17 bases separating them. CDR3: CASSLDRYGLEAFF. As DNA, the CDR3 is TGCGCCAGCAGCCTAGACAGGTATGGCCTTGAAGCTTTCTTT.

DNA for the CDR3: TGCGCCAGCAGCTTGATGACGGGAGAGACTAATGAAAAACTGTTTTTT. Translating it yields CASSLMTGETNEKLFF. J is TRBJ1-4 and V is TRBV5-1; D unclear. CDR3 size: 16 residues. Germline-derived CDR1 and CDR2 are SGHRS and YFSETQ. Deletions cut 1 base from V and 2 bases from J, with 12 bases between.

Notes on this clone: Other DNA sequences in this sample translate to the same CDR3. The chain joins TRBV2 to TRBJ2-1; D call uncertain. Germline CDR1 is SNHLY and CDR2 is FYNNEI. The length of the CDR3 is 10 residues. Trimming shortened V by 6 bases and J by 6 bases, and 3 bases separated the two germline ends. The CDR3 bases are TGTGCCAGCAGGGCCAATGAGCAGTTCTTC. Translating gives CASRANEQFF.

The chain combines TRBV27 with TRBJ2-5, with 8 bases identical to TRBD1. CDR1 and CDR2 (germline): MNHEY, SMNVEV (reference sequence). J gave up 5 bases and V 5 bases, and 7 bases lay outside the gene matches. CDR3 length: 14 residues. The CDR3 coding sequence is TGTGCCAGCAGTCCCGGACAGGGCTGGGAGACCCAGTACTTC. As protein: CASSPGQGWETQYF.

V gene TRBV5-6 combines with J gene TRBJ2-5; no firm D call. V was pared by 5 bases and J by 2 bases, with 16 bases between. CDR1 SGHDT and CDR2 YYEEEE come from the germline V gene. This CDR3 has 15 residues. As DNA, the CDR3 is TGTGCCAGCAGTTCTTACCAGTGGTTACAAGAGACCCAGTACTTC. Translation: CASSSYQWLQETQYF.

Only one count was recorded for this clone. This chain's CDR3 is CASSPDREQPQHF. For the CDR3, the DNA is TGTGCCAGTAGCCCCGACAGGGAGCAGCCCCAGCATTTT. The rearrangement uses TRBV19 and TRBJ1-5; 7 bases align to TRBD1. V was clipped by 6 bases and J by 7 bases; unmatched bases: 6. Germline assignment: CDR1 LNHDA and CDR2 SQIVND (reference sequence). This CDR3 is 13 amino acids long.

The V and J genes are TRBV4-1 and TRBJ2-2; 7 positions match TRBD2. CDR1 and CDR2 (germline): MGHRA, YSYEKL. The CDR3 has 16 amino acids. The J segment lost 5 bases and the V segment lost 4 bases, leaving 10 bases of the junction unmatched. DNA for the CDR3: TGCGCCAGCAGCCTCCCGGGGAGCGGGGATACCGGGGAGCTGTTTTTT. Its translation is CASSLPGSGDTGELFF.

The V and J genes are TRBV5-1 and TRBJ1-1; TRBD1 agrees at 7 bases. Germline V gene sequence: CDR1 SGHRS, CDR2 YFSETQ. The length of the CDR3 is 13 residues. Trimming cost V 1 base and J 5 bases; bases outside gene matches: 2. CDR3 nucleotide sequence: TGCGCCAGCAGCTTGAACAGGGGAACTGAAGCTTTCTTT. Protein sequence: CASSLNRGTEAFF.

Turning to this clone: At one end the junction does not follow the germline gene, possibly because of a read error. The rearrangement joins TRBV2 to TRBJ1-5; D call uncertain. The CDR3 is 15 amino acids. Germline CDR1 reads SNHLY; CDR2 reads FYNNEI. Written as DNA, the CDR3 is TGTGCCAGCAGGGAAGGTGGGCGGCTCGAGGGGCCCCAGCATTTT. Amino acids: CASREGGRLEGPQHF. The variable domain in full, completed from reference TRBV2 and TRBJ1-5, reads EPEVTQTPSHQVTQMGQEVILRCVPISNHLYFYWYRQILGQKVEFLVSFYNNEISEKSEIFDDQFSVERPDGSNFTLKIRSTKLEDSAMYFCASREGGRLEGPQHFGDGTRLSIL.

The chain combines TRBV27 with TRBJ1-2; TRBD1 matches 8 bases. From germline, CDR1 is MNHEY and CDR2 SMNVEV (reference sequence). There are 16 residues in the CDR3. With V trimmed by 3 bases and J by 7 bases, 13 bases remained unmatched. The CDR3, as DNA: TGTGCCAGCAGTTTGAATGGGCAGGGGGCTCTTGGTGGCTACACCTTC. Translated: CASSLNGQGALGGYTF.